A single sample gave rise to the 4 T cell receptor beta chains below, sequenced in a study of blood T cell repertoires in COVID-19. TCRdb's table, derived via immunoSEQ multiplex PCR, lists solely in-frame clones and lacks some. The sample carries over 120,000 clones, over 70% recorded once. Source material: PBMCs or T cells enriched from blood (not recorded which). These receptors were taken from a man between 60 and 70 years old who had recovered from COVID-19.

The chain couples TRBV15 to TRBJ2-2, with TRBD1 as a possible D gene (5 bases). Germline loops: CDR1 LNHNV, CDR2 YYDKDF (reference sequence). This CDR3 has 15 residues. V lost 0 bases, J lost 5 bases, and 10 bases lay in between. CDR3 nucleotide sequence: TGTGCCACCAGCAGAGACAGGGTAGAGACCGGGGAGCTGTTTTTT. This translates into CATSRDRVETGELFF. Variable domain in full (rest from reference TRBV15 and TRBJ2-2): DAMVIQNPRYQVTQFGKPVTLSCSQTLNHNVMYWYQQKSSQAPKLLFHYYDKDFNNEADTPDNFQSRRPNTSFCFLDIRSPGLGDTAMYLCATSRDRVETGELFFGEGSRLTVL.

The CDR3 protein is CASIQGTGKNEQFF. The DNA for the CDR3 is TGCGCCAGCATCCAAGGGACAGGAAAGAATGAGCAGTTCTTC. The chain is built from TRBV5-1 and TRBJ2-1; 8 bases fit TRBD1. The junction had 9 bases not matched to a gene; V was cut back by 6 bases and J by 7 bases. Germline V CDR1 and CDR2: SGHRS, YFSETQ. CDR3 length: 14 amino acids.

This sequence joins TRBV9 and TRBJ2-2, with 10 bases lining up with TRBD1. From germline, CDR1 is SGDLS and CDR2 YYNGEE. V was clipped by 3 bases and J by 6 bases; unmatched bases: 5. The CDR3 totals 15 residues. CDR3 amino acids: CASSAGQGLAGELFF. The CDR3 DNA is TGTGCCAGCAGCGCGGGACAGGGGTTGGCCGGGGAGCTGTTTTTT.

This clone appeared a few times. The CDR3 nucleotides read TGTGCCAGCAAACTCTGGCAGGGCCTCGGGGGCTACACCTTC. Translating gives CASKLWQGLGGYTF. The rearrangement uses TRBV6-5 and TRBJ1-2, with D tentatively TRBD1 (5 bases). The CDR3 has 14 residues. The V gene's germline CDR1 is MNHEY and CDR2 SVGAGI. Trimming took off 7 bases at V and 8 bases at J, with 20 bases between the two ends.